These T cell receptor beta chains were read from a single sample in a study of T cell changes during pregnancy in multiple sclerosis. The method was immunoSEQ multiplex PCR; TCRdb's version includes in-frame clones alone and lacks a portion of them. The sample has approximately 97,000 clones; 91% are singletons. This specimen consisted of peripheral blood, obtained after pregnancy. These receptors all stem from a female donor in good health, enrolled as a control in a pregnancy study. Both conserved end residues are part of each CDR3. A D gene is named only where the DNA matches it firmly.

TRBV5-1,TRBD2,TRBJ2-2,TGCGCCAGCAGCTTGAGGACCGGGGGGGCCACGACCGGGGAGCTGTTTTTT,CASSLRTGGATTGELFF
TRBV6-6,-,TRBJ2-3,TGTGCCAGCAACCCCGGACAACTCACAGATACGCAGTATTTT,CASNPGQLTDTQYF
TRBV20-1,-,TRBJ2-7,TGCAGTGCCCTTAGCTCCTACGAGCAGTACTTC,CSALSSYEQYF
TRBV5-1,TRBD1,TRBJ1-2,TGCGCCAGCAGCTTGGAGGGGGCCTTTGACTATGGCTACACCTTC,CASSLEGAFDYGYTF
TRBV7-9,TRBD1,TRBJ1-1,TGTGCCAGCAGCGAGCCCCCCGGACAGGGGGCGACTGAAGCTTTCTTT,CASSEPPGQGATEAFF
TRBV6-6,-,TRBJ2-7,TGTGCCAGCAGCGACGGGGGTAACTACGAGCAGTACTTC,CASSDGGNYEQYF
TRBV4-1,-,TRBJ2-7,TGCGCCAGCAGGCGAATTGGGGCAGGGACCTACGAGCAGTACTTC,CASRRIGAGTYEQYF
TRBV29-1,-,TRBJ1-6,TGCAGCGTTGAGTTACGGGGAGGTCTCCACTTT,CSVELRGGLHF
TRBV11-2,TRBD1,TRBJ2-7,TGTGCCAGCAGCGTTAGACAGGGTCCCTACGAGCAGTACTTC,CASSVRQGPYEQYF
TRBV7-2,-,TRBJ2-5,TGTGCCAGCAGCTTAAGCCCTCCCAGGTTCCAAGAGACCCAGTACTTC,CASSLSPPRFQETQYF
TRBV15,TRBD1,TRBJ2-1,TGTGCCACCAGTATAAGAGGACAGGTCTACAATGAGCAGTTCTTC,CATSIRGQVYNEQFF